The present T cell receptor (beta chain) was sequenced within a study of T-cell reconstitution after alpha-beta-depleted transplantation in children. Unique molecular identifiers were used to barcode this TCRbeta library. TCRdb called the PCR reads again in MiXCR, with one record for every CDR3 protein. This sample has some 600,000 distinct CDR3 sequences, with over 15% found just once. The CDR3 has 13 residues. Germline CDR1 is SGHRS and CDR2 is YFSETQ. The V end was cut by 4 bases, the J end by 2 bases, with 7 bases between. The source material was PBMCs from the stem cell graft donor, sampled from the stem cell graft. The rearrangement joins TRBV5-1 to TRBJ1-5; no firm D call. This clonotype was obtained from a human donor who donated a stem cell graft to a child with acute myeloid leukemia. CDR3 sequence reads: CASSQLGNQPQHF. CDR3 coding DNA: TGCGCCAGCAGCCAGCTCGGCAATCAGCCCCAGCATTTT.